A single sample gave rise to the 16 T cell receptor beta chains below, sequenced in a study of shared clonotypes between healthy human individuals. Here immunoSEQ multiplex PCR was the method, and the copy in TCRdb shows in-frame clones only, minus some. Here the sample spans 2 million to 2.5 million clones, 92% being singletons. The sample was naive CD4+ T cells from PBMCs. As to subset: CD45RA+ positively selected. These receptors were collected from a man between 18 and 29 years old in good health. Some clones in this sample may be carry-over from other donors' samples.

The chain employs TRBV30 and TRBJ2-2; perhaps TRBD1 as D (7 bases). Trimming shortened V by 4 bases and J by 5 bases, and 11 bases separated the two germline ends. CDR1 and CDR2 from the germline V gene are GTSNPN and SVGIG (reference sequence). The CDR3 extends over 13 amino acids. The CDR3 loop is CAWTPGGTGELFF. CDR3 sequence (DNA): TGTGCCTGGACCCCAGGGGGGACCGGGGAGCTGTTTTTT.

The chain couples TRBV7-3 to TRBJ2-2; 7 bases map to TRBD1. The J segment lost 4 bases and the V segment lost 5 bases, leaving 7 bases of the junction unmatched. The CDR3 is 15 amino acids. Looked up from germline, CDR1 is SGHTA and CDR2 is FQGTGA. CDR3 sequence: CASSPDPGGTGELFF. The CDR3 DNA follows: TGTGCCAGCAGCCCGGACCCAGGGGGCACCGGGGAGCTGTTTTTT.

CDR3: CASSTPGGETIYF. CDR3 nucleotides: TGTGCCAGCAGCACTCCCGGGGGGGAAACCATATATTTT. The V and J genes are TRBV5-4 and TRBJ1-3; perhaps TRBD1 as D (5 bases). The V and J ends lost 4 bases and 10 bases respectively, with 15 bases between them. This CDR3 is 13 amino acids long. Germline V gene data show CDR1 as SGHNT and CDR2 as YYREEE (reference sequence).

V gene TRBV6-1 combines with J gene TRBJ2-7; 11 bases align to TRBD1. Germline lookup yields CDR1 MNHNS and CDR2 SASEGT. After removal of 1 base from V and 4 bases from J, the junction contained 6 bases not matched to a gene. The CDR3 contains 16 residues. CDR3: CASSEVWTGGVYEQYF. The DNA of the CDR3 is TGTGCCAGCAGTGAAGTCTGGACAGGGGGCGTTTACGAGCAGTACTTC.

The V gene is TRBV28, the J gene TRBJ1-1; no clear D. The ends were cut back, 2 bases at V and 4 bases at J, with 26 bases in the middle. The germline V gene has CDR1 MDHEN and CDR2 SYDVKM. CDR3 size: 19 residues. CDR3 region: CASSLLVSSSVSVSTEAFF. CDR3 bases: TGTGCCAGCAGTTTACTTGTGTCTTCGTCGGTTTCGGTATCCACTGAAGCTTTCTTT.

This clone showed up just once. V and J are TRBV9 and TRBJ2-3; possibly TRBD2 for D (6 bases). V lost 0 bases, J lost 0 bases, and 11 bases lay in between. The germline V gene encodes CDR1 SGDLS and CDR2 YYNGEE. There are 16 residues in the CDR3. In nucleotides, the CDR3 is TGTGCCAGCAGCGTAGACGGCGGGGCAAGCACAGATACGCAGTATTTT. This encodes CASSVDGGASTDTQYF.

The chain employs TRBV5-6 and TRBJ2-7; D possibly corresponds to TRBD1 (6 bases). Trimming removed 0 bases at V and 6 bases at J, with 16 bases between. From germline, CDR1 is SGHDT and CDR2 YYEEEE. The CDR3 is made up of 15 amino acids. Here the CDR3 DNA reads TGTGCCAGCAGCTTGGGACCCGCAGGGGTGGGCGAGCAGTACTTC. It translates to CASSLGPAGVGEQYF.

This clone appeared a single time. The chain couples TRBV6-5 to TRBJ1-1; D call uncertain. Trimming cost V 4 bases and J 0 bases, with 9 bases left between them. This CDR3 spans 14 amino acids. Per the germline V gene, CDR1 is MNHEY and CDR2 is SVGAGI. CDR3 in DNA: TGTGCCAGCAGTTCCACCGGGATGAACACTGAAGCTTTCTTT. Translation gives CASSSTGMNTEAFF.

This chain uses TRBV2 with TRBJ2-1, with D uncertain. Trimming cost V 7 bases and J 2 bases, with 3 bases left between them. There are 11 residues in the CDR3. Germline CDR1 and CDR2: SNHLY and FYNNEI. CDR3 loop: CASNPYNEQFF. In DNA, the CDR3 is TGTGCCAGCAATCCCTACAATGAGCAGTTCTTC.

V usage is TRBV7-8 and J usage is TRBJ1-3; TRBD1 might be the D (5 bases). Germline CDR1 and CDR2: SGHVS and FQNEAQ. The CDR3 covers 14 residues. V lost 5 bases and J lost 3, with 11 bases in between. CDR3 protein: CASSLSRVGNTIYF. The CDR3 nucleotides read TGTGCCAGCAGCCTGAGCAGGGTTGGAAACACCATATATTTT.

About this clone itself: Different DNA sequences within this sample yield the same CDR3. The CDR3 protein is CSVEEGGGSSYNEQFF. In DNA, the CDR3 is TGCAGCGTTGAAGAAGGTGGCGGAAGCTCCTACAATGAGCAGTTCTTC. The rearrangement joins TRBV29-1 to TRBJ2-1; no firm D call. V was trimmed by 0 bases and J by 0 bases, leaving 12 bases between them. The CDR3 runs 16 residues. Germline V gene data show CDR1 as SQVTM and CDR2 as ANQGSEA.

The V call is TRBV4-2, the J call TRBJ2-1; D is undetermined. V dropped 1 base and J dropped 7 bases, with 17 bases sitting between them. CDR3 length: 16 amino acids. CDR1 and CDR2 (germline): LGHNA, YNFKEQ. The CDR3 nucleotides read TGTGCCAGCAGCCAAGGATTAGCAGCAACAAGGAATGAGCAGTTCTTC. As protein: CASSQGLAATRNEQFF.

The chain joins TRBV7-2 to TRBJ2-1; TRBD1 is a possible D gene (7 bases). CDR3 size: 14 residues. Germline V gene data show CDR1 as SGHTA and CDR2 as FQGNSA. V lost 7 bases, J lost 6 bases, and 16 bases lay in between. The DNA of the CDR3 is TGTGCCAGCACCCTCTACCAGGGGGGCAATGAGCAGTTCTTC. Its translation: CASTLYQGGNEQFF.

The chain uses TRBV4-1 and TRBJ1-1; D remains ambiguous. Per the germline V gene, CDR1 is MGHRA and CDR2 is YSYEKL. This CDR3 region has 16 residues. V was trimmed by 10 bases and J by 3 bases, leaving 24 bases between them. DNA for the CDR3: TGCGCCACCGCGTTAGGTACAGCTGCGAGGGACACTGAAGCTTTCTTT. Translated: CATALGTAARDTEAFF.

V gene TRBV7-3 combines with J gene TRBJ1-1; D is uncertain. There are 14 residues in the CDR3. Trimming stripped 2 bases from V and 0 bases from J, with 7 bases between. The germline gives CDR1 SGHTA, CDR2 FQGTGA. The CDR3 sequence: CASSLEQMNTEAFF. CDR3 in DNA: TGTGCCAGCAGCTTAGAACAGATGAACACTGAAGCTTTCTTT.

The chain has TRBV5-1 and TRBJ2-2, with a possible D match to TRBD1 (8 bases). The CDR3 is 17 residues long. Trimming cost V 4 bases and J 6 bases, with 22 bases left between them. Germline V gene sequence: CDR1 SGHRS, CDR2 YFSETQ. The CDR3, as DNA: TGCGCCAGCAGCCCCCGTTTCCAGGGGGCGGGGGCCGGGGAGCTGTTTTTT. Its protein product is CASSPRFQGAGAGELFF.